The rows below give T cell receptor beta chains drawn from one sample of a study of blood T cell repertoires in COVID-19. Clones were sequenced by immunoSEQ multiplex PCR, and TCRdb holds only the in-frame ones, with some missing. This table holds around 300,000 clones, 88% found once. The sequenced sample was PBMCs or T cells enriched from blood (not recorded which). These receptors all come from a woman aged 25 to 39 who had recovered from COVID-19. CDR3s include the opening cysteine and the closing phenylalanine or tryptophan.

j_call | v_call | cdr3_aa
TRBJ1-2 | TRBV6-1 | CASSDGSEGGYGYTF
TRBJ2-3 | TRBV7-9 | CASSLVIGASTPQYF
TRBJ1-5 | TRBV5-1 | CASSPGDSDQPQHF
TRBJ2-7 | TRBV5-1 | CASSLAPGSYEQYF
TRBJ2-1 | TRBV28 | CASLGLAGGQGNNEQFF
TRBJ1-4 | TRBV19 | CASSPFLIQSSTRLFF
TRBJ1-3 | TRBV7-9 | CASSSGGNTIYF
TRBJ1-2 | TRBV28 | CASSGGERYGYTF
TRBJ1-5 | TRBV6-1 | CASSEDRGNQPQHF
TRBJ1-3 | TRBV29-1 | CSVVDSYTIYF
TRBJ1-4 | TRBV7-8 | CASSLTTPTTNEKLFF
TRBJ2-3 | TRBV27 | CASSLQGGREDTQYF
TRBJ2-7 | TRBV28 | CASSDGTYEQYF
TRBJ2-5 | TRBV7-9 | CASSFRGQETQYF
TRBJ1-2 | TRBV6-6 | CASRPTGLNNYGYTF
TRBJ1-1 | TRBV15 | CATSRDSTGMAEAFF
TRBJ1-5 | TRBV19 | CASDDLRGLGNQPQHF
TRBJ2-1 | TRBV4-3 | CASSQVEGKLEQFF
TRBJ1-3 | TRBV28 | CASSLIGNTIYF
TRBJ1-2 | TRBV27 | CASSLSLSGVNYGYTF
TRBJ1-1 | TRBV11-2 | CASRITGRQNTEAFF
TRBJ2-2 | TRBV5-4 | CASTRGGDTGELFF
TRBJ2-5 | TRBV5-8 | CASSAGQTEETQYF
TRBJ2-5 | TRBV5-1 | CASSLGTQGRWETQYF
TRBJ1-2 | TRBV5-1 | CASSLETDWSYTF
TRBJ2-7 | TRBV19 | CASSIDAPGTTTDEQYF
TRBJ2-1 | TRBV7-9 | CASSLREYSNEQFF
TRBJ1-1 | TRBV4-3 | CASSQDGGGENTEAFF
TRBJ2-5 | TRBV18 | CASSPSSGDFAVETQYF
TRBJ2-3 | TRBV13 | CASSFPSPTDTQYF
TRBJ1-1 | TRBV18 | CASSPLPGQPNTEAFF
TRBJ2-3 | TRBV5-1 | CASSSSLGGRAEDTQYF
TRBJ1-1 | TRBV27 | CASSLTSRGGTEAFF
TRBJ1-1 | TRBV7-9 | CASSLGWRVTEAFF
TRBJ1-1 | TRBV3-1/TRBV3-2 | CASSHLQVETEAFF